This T cell receptor beta chain was sequenced in a study of CD8 T cells in Susac syndrome. The TEMRA cells underwent FACS enrichment, while the CD8+ and CD4+ T cells underwent negative isolation. The CDR3 has 13 amino acids. The V and J ends lost 2 bases and 2 bases respectively, with 7 bases between them. Germline assignment: CDR1 SGHTA and CDR2 FQGNSA. RNA amounts of 0.5 to 1 ug underwent reverse transcription with random hexamers. With immunoSEQ multiplex PCR, TCR beta CDR3 was amplified across 54 Vbeta and 13 Jbeta. TCRdb passed the immunoSEQ multiplex PCR reads through MiXCR, listing each CDR3 protein once. The sample records about 150,000 distinct CDR3 sequences, 92% being singletons.

This clonotype was obtained from a human donor in good health. The sequenced sample was CD4+ T cells from PBMCs. This chain joins TRBV7-2 and TRBJ2-7, with D uncertain. CDR3 DNA: TGTGCCAGCAGCTTACTCTCCACCTACGAGCAGTACTTC. Translating gives CASSLLSTYEQYF.